The entry that follows covers one TCR beta chain sequence. Its specificity is not known. The data were taken from a study of cytomegalovirus exposure and HLA in healthy donors. Whole-study results and caveats: An analysis was carried out later, and it reportedly showed fewer N-insertions in an Asian-associated ancestry cluster than the 666-donor mean. Presence/absence results assume similar sequencing depth per donor, which may not hold.

PCR involved 60 Vbeta and 13 Jbeta primers. Some clones are missing from TCRdb's copy, which holds only in-frame ones; the method was immunoSEQ multiplex PCR. The data contain about 160,000 clones, under 90% of them singletons. The germline V gene encodes CDR1 KGHSH and CDR2 LQKENI. This CDR3 spans 14 amino acids. Trimming left V 1 base short and J 4 bases short, with 7 bases between. The receptor was isolated from a man between 18 and 29 years old in good health and CMV-seronegative. Sequenced sample: PBMCs. The chain has TRBV18 and TRBJ1-4; a possible D gene is TRBD1 (5 bases). The CDR3: CASSPQQDNEKLFF. The CDR3 DNA sequence: TGTGCCAGCTCACCACAACAGGATAATGAAAAACTGTTTTTT. The variable domain in full, completed from reference TRBV18 and TRBJ1-4, reads NAGVMQNPRHLVRRRGQEARLRCSPMKGHSHVYWYRQLPEEGLKFMVYLQKENIIDESGMPKERFSAEFPKEGPSILRIQQVVRGDSAAYFCASSPQQDNEKLFFGSGTQLSVL.